This section outlines one TCR beta chain sequence together with its context. The target antigen is unknown. One junction end does not reproduce the germline sequence, and a read error may be involved. The data are from a study of cytomegalovirus exposure and HLA in healthy donors. Points from the study as a whole: Earlier results showed most TCR beta V segments being productive about 87% or about 30% of the time.

Amplification used 60 Vbeta primers and 13 Jbeta primers. Sequencing used immunoSEQ multiplex PCR; TCRdb keeps in-frame clones, though not all of them. The data contain around 150,000 clones, 60% to 80% of them seen just once; the ten biggest clones take up roughly 9%. Sequenced input: PBMCs. The clonotype comes from a man aged 18 to 29 in good health and CMV-seropositive.

The CDR3 sequence: CASSVGTSGGDEQYF. In DNA, the CDR3 is TGTGCCAGCAGCGTAGGGACTAGCGGGGGGGACGAGCAGTACTTC. V and J are TRBV13 and TRBJ2-5; 16 nucleotides line up with TRBD2. The DNA end favors TRBJ2-7, so the J call may be wrong. Germline V gene data show CDR1 as PRHDT and CDR2 as FYEKMQ (reference sequence). The CDR3 loop spans 15 amino acids.